This paragraph covers one TCR beta chain sequence. The protocol was immunoSEQ multiplex PCR, while the TCRdb copy is restricted to in-frame clones and leaves out a portion. The repertoire holds around 57,000 clones, with around 91% as singletons. The ends lost 6 bases at V and 6 bases at J; junction bases unmatched: 11. Per germline, CDR1 MGHDK and CDR2 SYGVNS. This CDR3 is built from 16 residues. The data belong to a study of T cell changes during pregnancy in multiple sclerosis. V usage is TRBV25-1 and J usage is TRBJ1-1; TRBD1 matches at 12 bases. The sample consisted of peripheral blood, taken in the third trimester of pregnancy. The clonotype comes from a female donor in good health, enrolled as a control in a pregnancy study. In DNA, the CDR3 is TGTGCCAGCAGAGCCGGGACAGGGGGCTTCTTGGCTGAAGCTTTCTTT. Translating it yields CASRAGTGGFLAEAFF.